A single sample is the source of the 10 T cell receptor beta chains below, sequenced in a study of CD4+ T cells in melanoma (dated by TCRdb to the early 2020s). Receptors were amplified or captured by the immunoSEQ multiplex PCR assay. Not all clones reach the TCRdb copy of this immuneACCESS table, which keeps in-frame sequences only. Checked studies attribute under half of the gap to unresolved V genes and leave the rest unexplained. This sample has about 10,000 clones in its table, and roughly 78% of those were observed once. 20% to 25% of the sample is held by the ten biggest clonotypes. The sequenced sample consisted of cells from a culture (not recorded whether cultured in vitro). The receptors come from a human donor with melanoma.

This clone has more than one count but fewer than ten. This chain uses TRBV4-1 with TRBJ2-2; the D call may be TRBD1 or TRBD2 (5 bases each). V shed 0 bases and J shed 5 bases, with 10 bases lying between them. The CDR3 has 15 residues. Germline V gene data show CDR1 as MGHRA and CDR2 as YSYEKL. CDR3 sequence: CASSQDWGSTGELFF. CDR3 bases: TGCGCCAGCAGCCAAGATTGGGGGAGTACCGGGGAGCTGTTTTTT.

The genes are TRBV12-5 and TRBJ2-2, with D perhaps TRBD1 or TRBD2 (5 bases each). This CDR3 region has 14 residues. CDR1 and CDR2 from the germline V gene are LGHNT and FRNRAP. Trimming removed 5 bases from V and 8 bases from J, with 15 bases in between. The CDR3 spells CASGRGAPGGELFF. The CDR3 DNA is TGTGCTAGTGGTCGTGGGGCCCCGGGGGGGGAGCTGTTTTTT.

The chain is built from TRBV2 and TRBJ2-2; TRBD2 matches at 10 bases. After removal of 3 bases from V and 5 bases from J, the junction contained 3 bases not matched to a gene. CDR1 is SNHLY, CDR2 FYNNEI, per germline. The CDR3 loop spans 15 amino acids. CDR3 loop: CASSDKLAGTGELFF. The CDR3 DNA reads TGTGCCAGCAGTGATAAACTAGCGGGGACCGGGGAGCTGTTTTTT. The full variable domain, completed using reference TRBV2 and TRBJ2-2, is EPEVTQTPSHQVTQMGQEVILRCVPISNHLYFYWYRQILGQKVEFLVSFYNNEISEKSEIFDDQFSVERPDGSNFTLKIRSTKLEDSAMYFCASSDKLAGTGELFFGEGSRLTVL.

The chain recombines TRBV6-5 with TRBJ1-1; D not resolved. The CDR3 covers 16 residues. The germline CDR1 and CDR2 sequences are MNHEY and SVGAGI. The V gene lost 3 bases and the J gene lost 0 bases, with 14 bases spanning the gap. Here the CDR3 DNA reads TGTGCCAGCAGTTATTCCCGGGGTGGGATGAACACTGAAGCTTTCTTT. Encoded protein: CASSYSRGGMNTEAFF.

J is TRBJ2-7 and V is TRBV6-5; 8 bases fit TRBD1. V lost 6 bases and J lost 2; bases outside the gene matches: 6. Germline V gene lookup returns CDR1 MNHEY and CDR2 SVGAGI. There are 14 residues in the CDR3. Here the CDR3 reads CASRIGQGAYEQYF. The CDR3 DNA sequence: TGTGCCAGCAGAATCGGACAGGGCGCCTACGAGCAGTACTTC.

V and J are TRBV5-4 and TRBJ2-1; D is perhaps TRBD2 (5 bases). The V gene's germline CDR1 is SGHNT and CDR2 YYREEE (reference sequence). This CDR3 region has 15 residues. The V gene lost 6 bases and the J gene lost 0 bases, with 13 bases spanning the gap. Here the CDR3 DNA reads TGTGCCAGCACCTCGGGCGGGTTCTCCTACAATGAGCAGTTCTTC. This translates into CASTSGGFSYNEQFF.

V usage is TRBV7-8 and J usage is TRBJ1-3, with 9 bases aligning to TRBD1. After removal of 5 bases from V and 1 base from J, the junction contained 3 bases not matched to a gene. There are 15 residues in the CDR3. Germline V CDR1 and CDR2: SGHVS, FQNEAQ. This CDR3 is CASSPQGASGNTIYF. CDR3 bases: TGTGCCAGCAGCCCACAGGGGGCTTCTGGAAACACCATATATTTT.

The chain has TRBV14 and TRBJ2-7, with unresolved D. Germline loops: CDR1 SGHDN, CDR2 FVKESK. The CDR3 has 11 residues. Trimming pared 4 bases from V and 5 bases from J, leaving 6 bases between. CDR3 bases: TGTGCCAGCAGCCGAGGACACGAGCAGTACTTC. Its translation is CASSRGHEQYF.

The CDR3 DNA follows: TGTGCTAGTGGTCAGTTACAGGGGATCGAGACTGAAGCTTTCTTT. Translation: CASGQLQGIETEAFF. The chain links TRBV12-5 to TRBJ1-1; 7 bases fit TRBD1. The CDR3 sequence is 15 residues long. J was trimmed by 5 bases and V by 5 bases; bases with no gene match: 11. Germline V lookup: CDR1 LGHNT, CDR2 FRNRAP.

CDR3 in amino acids: CASTNAAMETQYF. CDR3 in DNA: TGTGCCAGTACAAACGCCGCGATGGAGACCCAGTACTTC. This chain connects TRBV19 to TRBJ2-5; D ambiguous. Looked up from germline, CDR1 is LNHDA and CDR2 is SQIVND (reference sequence). The CDR3 has 13 amino acids. V was cut by 7 bases and J by 5 bases, with 14 bases left in between.